This T cell receptor (beta chain) is drawn from a study of T cell responses to AZD1222 COVID-19 vaccine. Study background: Pooled together were second doses at about 4 or about 12 weeks.

Turning to this clone: Its antigen is unidentified.

Study findings and constraints: Possibly, clonal diversity was underestimated; donors were largely white British and included more females. It was only after the peak T cell response that any repertoires were sampled. Spike-specific TCRs gained breadth and depth after people received two AZD1222 doses.

Germline values: CDR1 SGHKS, CDR2 YYEKEE (reference sequence). Trimming cost V 1 base and J 0 bases, with 11 bases left between them. This CDR3 has 16 residues. Libraries were prepared by immunoSEQ multiplex PCR; TCRdb keeps only in-frame clonotypes and omits some of them. The sample gives about 66,000 clones, roughly nine tenths of which show up once; approximately 15% is in the top ten. Material: peripheral blood, obtained on day 0 of AZD1222 vaccination. The clonotype originates from an adult in good health. The rearrangement links TRBV5-5 to TRBJ2-1, with D possibly TRBD2 on 6 matching bases. CDR3 sequence (DNA): TGTGCCAGCAGCTTGACTAGCAGGAGCTCCTACAATGAGCAGTTCTTC. It specifies CASSLTSRSSYNEQFF.